This T cell receptor (beta chain) derives from a study of T cell responses to AZD1222 COVID-19 vaccine. The protocol was immunoSEQ multiplex PCR, while the TCRdb copy is restricted to in-frame clones and leaves out a portion. The table includes more than 150,000 clones, 80% to 90% detected once. Sequences were derived from peripheral blood, sampled on day 0 of AZD1222 vaccination. The TCR comes from an adult in good health.

The CDR3 sequence: CASSLGRLEGYTF. CDR3 in DNA: TGTGCCAGCAGCTTAGGCCGGCTTGAGGGCTACACCTTC. This chain joins TRBV7-2 and TRBJ1-2; D is unresolved. V lost 1 base, J lost 8 bases, and 11 bases lay in between. Germline loops: CDR1 SGHTA, CDR2 FQGNSA. The CDR3 has 13 amino acids.